This T cell receptor (beta chain) was obtained from a study of blood T cell repertoires in COVID-19. V dropped 5 bases and J dropped 6; count of bases not matched to a gene: 7. Germline loops: CDR1 KGHSH, CDR2 LQKENI. The CDR3 contains 14 residues. TCRdb's copy holds only in-frame clones and misses some; the assay was immunoSEQ multiplex PCR. Of around 86,000 clones in the sample, about 89% were seen once. The receptor was derived from a human donor with acute or convalescent COVID-19. The donor label of this sample is uncertain. Sequenced input: peripheral blood. The rearrangement links TRBV18 to TRBJ2-1; 7 bases map to TRBD1. The CDR3 nucleotides are TGTGCCAGCTCAGGCCTGACAGGGATCAATGAGCAGTTCTTC. This gives the protein CASSGLTGINEQFF.